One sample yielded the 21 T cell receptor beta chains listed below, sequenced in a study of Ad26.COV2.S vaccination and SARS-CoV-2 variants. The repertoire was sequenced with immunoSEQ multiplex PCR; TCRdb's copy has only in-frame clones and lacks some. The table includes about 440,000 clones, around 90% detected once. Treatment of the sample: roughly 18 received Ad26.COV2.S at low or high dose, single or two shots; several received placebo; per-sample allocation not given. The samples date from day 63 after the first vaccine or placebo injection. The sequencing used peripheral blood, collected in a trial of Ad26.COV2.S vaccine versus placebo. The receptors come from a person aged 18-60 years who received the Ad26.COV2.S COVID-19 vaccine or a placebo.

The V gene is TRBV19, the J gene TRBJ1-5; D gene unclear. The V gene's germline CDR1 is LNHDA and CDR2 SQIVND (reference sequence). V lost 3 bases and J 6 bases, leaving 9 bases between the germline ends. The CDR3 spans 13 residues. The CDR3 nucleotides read TGTGCCAGTAGTATTGGGAGTGGTCAGCCCCAGCATTTT. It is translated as CASSIGSGQPQHF.

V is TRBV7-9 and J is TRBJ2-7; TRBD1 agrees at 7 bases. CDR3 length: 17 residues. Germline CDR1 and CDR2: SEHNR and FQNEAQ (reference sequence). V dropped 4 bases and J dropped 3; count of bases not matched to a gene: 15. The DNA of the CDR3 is TGTGCCAGCAGCTATACCCTTCCGGGACAGTGGAACTACGAGCAGTACTTC. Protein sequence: CASSYTLPGQWNYEQYF.

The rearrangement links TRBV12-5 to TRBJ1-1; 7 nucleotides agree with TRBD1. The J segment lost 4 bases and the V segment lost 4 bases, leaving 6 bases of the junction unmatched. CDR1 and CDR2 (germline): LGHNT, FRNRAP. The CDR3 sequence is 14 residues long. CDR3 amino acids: CASGSGQVGTEAFF. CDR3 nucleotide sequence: TGTGCTAGTGGTTCCGGACAGGTGGGCACTGAAGCTTTCTTT.

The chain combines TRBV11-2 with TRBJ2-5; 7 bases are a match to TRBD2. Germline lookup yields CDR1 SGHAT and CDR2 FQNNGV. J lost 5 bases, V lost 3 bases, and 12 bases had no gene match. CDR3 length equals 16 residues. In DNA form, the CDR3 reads TGTGCCAGCAGCTTTCAGGCGGGAGTCCTGGGGGAGACCCAGTACTTC. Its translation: CASSFQAGVLGETQYF.

The CDR3 is CASSSGLGSYEQYF. The DNA of the CDR3 is TGTGCCAGCAGCTCAGGACTAGGATCCTACGAGCAGTACTTC. J is TRBJ2-7 and V is TRBV7-6, with 7 bases identical to TRBD2. The CDR3 contains 14 residues. Germline CDR1 reads SGHVS; CDR2 reads FNYEAQ. Trimming at V came to 4 bases and at J to 1 base, leaving 4 bases not matched to a gene. The full variable domain, completed using reference TRBV7-6 and TRBJ2-7, is GAGVSQSPRYKVTKRGQDVALRCDPISGHVSLYWYRQALGQGPEFLTYFNYEAQQDKSGLPNDRFSAERPEGSISTLTIQRTEQRDSAMYRCASSSGLGSYEQYFGPGTRLTVT.

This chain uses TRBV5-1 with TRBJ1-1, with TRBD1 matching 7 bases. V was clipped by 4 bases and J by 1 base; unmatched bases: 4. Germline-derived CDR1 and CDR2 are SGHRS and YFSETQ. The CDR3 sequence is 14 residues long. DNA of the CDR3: TGCGCCAGCAGCGATAGGACAGGGAACACTGAAGCTTTCTTT. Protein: CASSDRTGNTEAFF. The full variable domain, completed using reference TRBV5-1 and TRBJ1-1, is KAGVTQTPRYLIKTRGQQVTLSCSPISGHRSVSWYQQTPGQGLQFLFEYFSETQRNKGNFPGRFSGRQFSNSRSEMNVSTLELGDSALYLCASSDRTGNTEAFFGQGTRLTVV.

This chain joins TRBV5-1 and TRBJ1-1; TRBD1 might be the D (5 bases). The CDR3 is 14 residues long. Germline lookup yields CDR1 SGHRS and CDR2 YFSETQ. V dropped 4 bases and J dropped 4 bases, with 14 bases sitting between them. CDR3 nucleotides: TGCGCCAGCAGCCCCGGACGGGGGAGCACTGAAGCTTTCTTT. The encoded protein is CASSPGRGSTEAFF. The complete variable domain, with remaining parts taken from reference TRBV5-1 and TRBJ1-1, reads KAGVTQTPRYLIKTRGQQVTLSCSPISGHRSVSWYQQTPGQGLQFLFEYFSETQRNKGNFPGRFSGRQFSNSRSEMNVSTLELGDSALYLCASSPGRGSTEAFFGQGTRLTVV.

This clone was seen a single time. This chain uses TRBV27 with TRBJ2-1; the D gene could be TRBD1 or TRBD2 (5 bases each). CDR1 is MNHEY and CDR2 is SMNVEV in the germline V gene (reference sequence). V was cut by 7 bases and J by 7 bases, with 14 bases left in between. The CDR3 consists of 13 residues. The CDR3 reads CASTGTSRNEQFF. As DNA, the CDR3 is TGTGCCAGCACCGGGACCAGCAGGAATGAGCAGTTCTTC.

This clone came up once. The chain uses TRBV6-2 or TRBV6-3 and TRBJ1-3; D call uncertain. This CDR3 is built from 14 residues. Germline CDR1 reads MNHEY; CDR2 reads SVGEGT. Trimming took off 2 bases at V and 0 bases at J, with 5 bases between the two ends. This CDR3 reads CASSYGGSGNTIYF. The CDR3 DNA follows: TGTGCCAGCAGTTACGGAGGCTCTGGAAACACCATATATTTT.

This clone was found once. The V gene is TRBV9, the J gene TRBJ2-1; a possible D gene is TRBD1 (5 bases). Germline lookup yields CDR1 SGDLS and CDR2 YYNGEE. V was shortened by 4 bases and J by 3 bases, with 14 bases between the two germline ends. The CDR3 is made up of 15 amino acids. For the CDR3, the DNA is TGTGCCAGCAGCCCAGGGTCCTCCTACTACAATGAGCAGTTCTTC. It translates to CASSPGSSYYNEQFF.

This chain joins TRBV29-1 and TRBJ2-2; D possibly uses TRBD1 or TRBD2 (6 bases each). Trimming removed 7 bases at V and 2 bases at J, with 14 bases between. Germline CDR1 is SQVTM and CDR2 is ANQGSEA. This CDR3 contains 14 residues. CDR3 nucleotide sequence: TGCAGCGCCCTCGGGGGCCGAAACACCGGGGAGCTGTTTTTT. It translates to CSALGGRNTGELFF.

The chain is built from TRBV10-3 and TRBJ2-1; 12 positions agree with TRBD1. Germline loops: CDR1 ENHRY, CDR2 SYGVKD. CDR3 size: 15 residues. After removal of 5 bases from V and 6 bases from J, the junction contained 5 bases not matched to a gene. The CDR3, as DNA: TGTGCCATCAGTCCCGGGACAGGGGGCCCCAATGAGCAGTTCTTC. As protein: CAISPGTGGPNEQFF.

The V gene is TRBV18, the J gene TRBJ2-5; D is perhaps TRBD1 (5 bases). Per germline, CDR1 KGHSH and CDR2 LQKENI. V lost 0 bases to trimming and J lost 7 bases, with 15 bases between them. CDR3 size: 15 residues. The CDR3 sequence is CASSPPIAGMVTQYF. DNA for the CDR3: TGTGCCAGCTCACCACCGATTGCAGGGATGGTGACCCAGTACTTC. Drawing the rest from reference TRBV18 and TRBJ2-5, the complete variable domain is NAGVMQNPRHLVRRRGQEARLRCSPMKGHSHVYWYRQLPEEGLKFMVYLQKENIIDESGMPKERFSAEFPKEGPSILRIQQVVRGDSAAYFCASSPPIAGMVTQYFGPGTRLLVL.

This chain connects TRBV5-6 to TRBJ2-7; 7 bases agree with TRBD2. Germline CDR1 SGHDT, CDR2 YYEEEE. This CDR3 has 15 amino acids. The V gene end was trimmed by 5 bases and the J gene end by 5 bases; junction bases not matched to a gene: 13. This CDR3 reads CASRTMERDPHEQYF. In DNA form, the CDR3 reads TGTGCCAGCAGAACCATGGAGCGGGATCCCCACGAGCAGTACTTC.

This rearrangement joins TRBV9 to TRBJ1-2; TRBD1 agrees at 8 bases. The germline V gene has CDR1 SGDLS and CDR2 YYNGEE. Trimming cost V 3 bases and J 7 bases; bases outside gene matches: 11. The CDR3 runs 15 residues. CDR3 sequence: CASSGLTGVPGGYTF. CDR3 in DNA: TGTGCCAGCAGCGGGTTGACAGGGGTCCCCGGTGGCTACACCTTC.

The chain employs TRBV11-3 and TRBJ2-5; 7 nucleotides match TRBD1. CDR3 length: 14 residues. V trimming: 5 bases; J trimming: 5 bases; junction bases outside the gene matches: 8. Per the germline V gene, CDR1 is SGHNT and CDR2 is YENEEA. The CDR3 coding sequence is TGTGCCAGCAGCGACCCAAGGGACAGCGAGACCCAGTACTTC. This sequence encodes CASSDPRDSETQYF.

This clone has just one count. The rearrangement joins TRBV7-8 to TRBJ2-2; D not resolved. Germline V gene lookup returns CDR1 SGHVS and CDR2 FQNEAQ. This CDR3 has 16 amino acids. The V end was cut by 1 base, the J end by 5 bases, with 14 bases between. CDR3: CASSLVGQALTGELFF. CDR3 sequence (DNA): TGTGCCAGCAGCTTAGTCGGGCAGGCGTTGACCGGGGAGCTGTTTTTT.

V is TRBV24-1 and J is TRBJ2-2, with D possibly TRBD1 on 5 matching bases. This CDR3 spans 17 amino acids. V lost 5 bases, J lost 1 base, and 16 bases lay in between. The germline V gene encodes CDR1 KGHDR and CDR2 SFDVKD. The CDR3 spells CATSVSLGRVNTGELFF. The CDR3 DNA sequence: TGTGCCACCAGTGTTTCCCTGGGCAGGGTGAACACCGGGGAGCTGTTTTTT.

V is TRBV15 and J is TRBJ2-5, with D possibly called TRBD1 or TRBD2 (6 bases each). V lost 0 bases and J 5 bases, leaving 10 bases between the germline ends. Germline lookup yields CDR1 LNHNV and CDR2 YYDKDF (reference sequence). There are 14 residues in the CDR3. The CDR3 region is CATSRDVGGETQYF. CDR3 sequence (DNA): TGTGCCACCAGCAGAGATGTAGGGGGGGAGACCCAGTACTTC.

This chain's CDR3 is CASSQQGIGTDTQYF. The CDR3 region has the DNA TGTGCCAGCAGCCAACAGGGAATTGGCACAGATACGCAGTATTTT. The gene calls are TRBV7-2 and TRBJ2-3; a possible D gene is TRBD1 (6 bases). The CDR3 spans 15 residues. Germline lookup yields CDR1 SGHTA and CDR2 FQGNSA. V was clipped by 5 bases and J by 1 base, with 13 bases between them.

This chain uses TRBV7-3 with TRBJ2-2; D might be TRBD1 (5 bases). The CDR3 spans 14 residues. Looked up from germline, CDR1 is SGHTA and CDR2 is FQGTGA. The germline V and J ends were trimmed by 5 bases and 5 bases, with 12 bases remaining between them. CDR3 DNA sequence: TGTGCCAGCAGCCTCGCCAGGGATACCGGGGAGCTGTTTTTT. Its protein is CASSLARDTGELFF.